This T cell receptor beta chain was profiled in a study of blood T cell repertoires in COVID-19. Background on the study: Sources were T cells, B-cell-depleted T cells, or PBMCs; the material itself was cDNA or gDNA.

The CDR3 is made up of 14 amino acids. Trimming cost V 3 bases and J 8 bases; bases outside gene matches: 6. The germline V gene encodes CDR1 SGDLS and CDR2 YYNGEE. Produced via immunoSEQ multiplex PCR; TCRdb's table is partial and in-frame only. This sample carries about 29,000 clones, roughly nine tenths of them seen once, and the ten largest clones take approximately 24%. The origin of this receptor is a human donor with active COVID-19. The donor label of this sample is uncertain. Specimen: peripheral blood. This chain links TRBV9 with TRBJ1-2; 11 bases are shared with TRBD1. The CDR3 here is CASSGGQGAPGYTF. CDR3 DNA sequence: TGTGCCAGCAGCGGCGGACAGGGGGCGCCAGGCTACACCTTC.